Listed here are 8 T cell receptor beta chains from one sample, sequenced in a study of T cell repertoires in cytomegalovirus infection. These receptors are not linked to any known antigen. One entry per CDR3 protein results from TCRdb running MiXCR on the reads. Of roughly 500,000 distinct CDR3 sequences in the sample, about two fifths were seen once. The source material was cultured PBMCs, sampled from culture after CMV antigen stimulation. All receptors derive from a human donor in good health (CMV status not recorded). Some clones in this sample may be carry-over from other donors' samples.

The rearrangement joins TRBV5-1 to TRBJ1-4; the D gene is possibly TRBD1 (6 bases). Germline values: CDR1 SGHRS, CDR2 YFSETQ. The CDR3 runs to 14 residues. Trimming shortened V by 2 bases and J by 4 bases, and 9 bases separated the two germline ends. The CDR3 region is CASSFQGSNEKLFF. As DNA, the CDR3 is TGCGCCAGCAGCTTTCAGGGGAGTAATGAAAAACTGTTTTTT.

This clonotype was seen a few times. The chain links TRBV11-2 to TRBJ2-3, with D possibly being TRBD1 or TRBD2 (5 bases each). Trimming took 5 bases from V and 4 from J, leaving 22 bases between them. In germline, CDR1 is SGHAT, CDR2 FQNNGV. This CDR3 is 17 amino acids long. This chain's CDR3 is CASSMSPGAGLADTQYF. Here the CDR3 DNA reads TGTGCCAGCAGCATGAGTCCTGGGGCGGGCCTAGCAGATACGCAGTATTTT. The variable domain in full, with the rest retrieved from reference TRBV11-2 and TRBJ2-3, is EAGVAQSPRYKIIEKRQSVAFWCNPISGHATLYWYQQILGQGPKLLIQFQNNGVVDDSQLPKDRFSAERLKGVDSTLKIQPAKLEDSAVYLCASSMSPGAGLADTQYFGPGTRLTVL.

The chain joins TRBV4-3 to TRBJ2-6, with no clear D. CDR1 is LGHNA and CDR2 is YSLEER in the germline V gene. Trimming left V 0 bases short and J 4 bases short, with 4 bases between. CDR3 length equals 14 residues. The CDR3 sequence: CASSQDTGANVLTF. Here the CDR3 DNA reads TGCGCCAGCAGCCAAGATACGGGGGCCAACGTCCTGACTTTC.

This chain links TRBV20-1 with TRBJ2-5; D gene ambiguous. V dropped 1 base and J dropped 5 bases, with 11 bases sitting between them. The CDR3 sequence is 13 residues long. Germline assignment: CDR1 DFQATT and CDR2 SNEGSKA (reference sequence). CDR3 amino acids: CSARVGGSETQYF. As DNA, the CDR3 is TGCAGTGCTAGAGTAGGTGGTTCCGAGACCCAGTACTTC.

The chain uses TRBV10-3 and TRBJ1-6; no definite D call. V was pared by 0 bases and J by 0 bases, with 12 bases between. Germline assignment: CDR1 ENHRY and CDR2 SYGVKD. The CDR3 sequence is 18 residues long. In DNA, the CDR3 is TGTGCCATCAGTGAGTCGAAGGGCGGACTCTCCTATAATTCACCCCTCCACTTT. This codes for CAISESKGGLSYNSPLHF.

CDR3 nucleotides: TGCGCCAGCAGCTCCCAACTAGCCCGAAGGGGGGAGACCCAGTACTTC. Amino acids: CASSSQLARRGETQYF. The chain is built from TRBV4-3 and TRBJ2-5; D might be TRBD1 or TRBD2, each matching 6 bases. This CDR3 region has 16 residues. V was shortened by 5 bases and J by 5 bases, with 21 bases between the two germline ends. Looked up from germline, CDR1 is LGHNA and CDR2 is YSLEER.

V usage is TRBV20-1 and J usage is TRBJ2-1, with TRBD2 identical over 14 bases. Germline V gene data show CDR1 as DFQATT and CDR2 as SNEGSKA (reference sequence). This CDR3 region has 14 residues. Trimming at V came to 4 bases and at J to 8 bases, leaving 4 bases not matched to a gene. CDR3 in DNA: TGCAGTGCTACGACTAGCGGGAGGGTCTATGAGCAGTTCTTC. This translates into CSATTSGRVYEQFF.

This clonotype has only a few counts. The chain combines TRBV7-8 with TRBJ2-3; TRBD2 might be the D (6 bases). This CDR3 has 15 residues. Germline lookup yields CDR1 SGHVS and CDR2 FQNEAQ. Trimming cost V 1 base and J 4 bases, with 12 bases left between them. This CDR3 is CASSLDETSPDTQYF. CDR3 sequence (DNA): TGTGCCAGCAGCTTAGACGAGACTAGTCCAGATACGCAGTATTTT.